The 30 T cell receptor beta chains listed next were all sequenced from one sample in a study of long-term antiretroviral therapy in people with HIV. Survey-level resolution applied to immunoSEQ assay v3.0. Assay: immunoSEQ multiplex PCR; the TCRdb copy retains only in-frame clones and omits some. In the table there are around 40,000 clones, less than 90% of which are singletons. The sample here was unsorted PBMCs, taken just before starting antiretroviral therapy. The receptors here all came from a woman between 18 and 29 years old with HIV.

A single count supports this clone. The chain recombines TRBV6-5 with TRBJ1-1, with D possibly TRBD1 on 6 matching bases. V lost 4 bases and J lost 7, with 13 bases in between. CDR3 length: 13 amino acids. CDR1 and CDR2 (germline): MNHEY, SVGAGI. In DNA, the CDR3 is TGTGCCAGCAGTTTGGGGGGCGCGGGTGAAGCTTTCTTT. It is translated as CASSLGGAGEAFF.

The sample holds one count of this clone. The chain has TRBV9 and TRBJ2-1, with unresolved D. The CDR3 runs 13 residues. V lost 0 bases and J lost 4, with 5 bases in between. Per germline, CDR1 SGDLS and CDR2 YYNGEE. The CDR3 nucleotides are TGTGCCAGCAGCGTAGCTGGGTACAATGAGCAGTTCTTC. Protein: CASSVAGYNEQFF.

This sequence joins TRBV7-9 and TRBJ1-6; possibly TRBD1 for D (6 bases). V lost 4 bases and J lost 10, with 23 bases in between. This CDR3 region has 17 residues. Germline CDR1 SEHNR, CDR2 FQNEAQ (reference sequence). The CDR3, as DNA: TGTGCCAGCAGCTACCACGACCAACAGGGTTGGAGCTCACCCCTCCACTTT. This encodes CASSYHDQQGWSSPLHF.

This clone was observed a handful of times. CDR3 sequence: CASSKDLYSYEQYF. CDR3 coding DNA: TGTGCCAGCAGCAAAGACTTATATTCCTACGAGCAGTACTTC. This sequence joins TRBV7-9 and TRBJ2-7; D not resolved. V lost 5 bases, J lost 1 base, and 12 bases lay in between. Germline loops: CDR1 SEHNR, CDR2 FQNEAQ (reference sequence). The CDR3 is made up of 14 amino acids.

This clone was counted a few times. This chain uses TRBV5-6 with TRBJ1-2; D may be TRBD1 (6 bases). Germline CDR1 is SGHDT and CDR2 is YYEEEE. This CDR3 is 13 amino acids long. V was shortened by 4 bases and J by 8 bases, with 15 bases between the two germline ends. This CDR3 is CASSTTGTGGYTF. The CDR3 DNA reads TGTGCCAGCAGCACTACAGGGACTGGAGGCTACACCTTC. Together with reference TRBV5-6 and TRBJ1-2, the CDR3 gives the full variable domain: DAGVTQSPTHLIKTRGQQVTLRCSPKSGHDTVSWYQQALGQGPQFIFQYYEEEERQRGNFPDRFSGHQFPNYSSELNVNALLLGDSALYLCASSTTGTGGYTFGSGTRLTVV.

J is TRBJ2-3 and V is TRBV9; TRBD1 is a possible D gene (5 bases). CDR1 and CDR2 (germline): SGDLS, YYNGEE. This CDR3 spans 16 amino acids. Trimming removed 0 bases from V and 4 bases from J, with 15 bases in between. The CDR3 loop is CASSVEPGSRADTQYF. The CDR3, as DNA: TGTGCCAGCAGCGTAGAGCCAGGGTCTAGGGCAGATACGCAGTATTTT.

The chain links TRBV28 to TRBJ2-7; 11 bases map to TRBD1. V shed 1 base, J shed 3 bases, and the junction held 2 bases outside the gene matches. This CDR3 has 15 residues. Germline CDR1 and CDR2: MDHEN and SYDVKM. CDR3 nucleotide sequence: TGTGCCAGCAGTTTATTTGGGACAGGGGGCTACGAGCAGTACTTC. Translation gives CASSLFGTGGYEQYF.

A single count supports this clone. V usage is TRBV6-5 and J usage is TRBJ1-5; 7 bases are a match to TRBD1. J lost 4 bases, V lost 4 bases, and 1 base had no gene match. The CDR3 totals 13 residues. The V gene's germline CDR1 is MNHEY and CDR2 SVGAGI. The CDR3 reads CASSWTGNQPQHF. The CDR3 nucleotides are TGTGCCAGCAGTTGGACAGGAAATCAGCCCCAGCATTTT.

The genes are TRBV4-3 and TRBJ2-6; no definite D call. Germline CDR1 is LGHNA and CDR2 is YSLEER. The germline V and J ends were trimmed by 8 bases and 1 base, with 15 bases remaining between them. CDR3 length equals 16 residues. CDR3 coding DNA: TGCGCCAGCGGACCCGGAGAATGGTCTGGGGCCAACGTCCTGACTTTC. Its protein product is CASGPGEWSGANVLTF.

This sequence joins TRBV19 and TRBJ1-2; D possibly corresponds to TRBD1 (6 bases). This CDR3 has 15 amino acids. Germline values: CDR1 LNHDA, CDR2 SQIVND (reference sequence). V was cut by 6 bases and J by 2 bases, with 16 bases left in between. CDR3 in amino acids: CASRAGGLLNYGYTF. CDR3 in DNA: TGTGCCAGTAGGGCCGGGGGGCTTCTCAACTATGGCTACACCTTC.

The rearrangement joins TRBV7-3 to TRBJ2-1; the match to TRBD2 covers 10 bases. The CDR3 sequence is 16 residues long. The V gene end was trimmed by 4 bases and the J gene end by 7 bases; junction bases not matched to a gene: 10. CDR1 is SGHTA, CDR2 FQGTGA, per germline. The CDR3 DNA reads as TGTGCCAGCAGCTCCCGCAGCGGGAGGGGTCGGAATGAGCAGTTCTTC. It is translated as CASSSRSGRGRNEQFF.

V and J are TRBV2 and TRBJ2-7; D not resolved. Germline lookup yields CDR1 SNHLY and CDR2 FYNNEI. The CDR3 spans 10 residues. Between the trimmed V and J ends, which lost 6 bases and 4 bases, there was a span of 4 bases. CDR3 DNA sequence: TGTGCCAGCAGCCTTTACGAGCAGTACTTC. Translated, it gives CASSLYEQYF.

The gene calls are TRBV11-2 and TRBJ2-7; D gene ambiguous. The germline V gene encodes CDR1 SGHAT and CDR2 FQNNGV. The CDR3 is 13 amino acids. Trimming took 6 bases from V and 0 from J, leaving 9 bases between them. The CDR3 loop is CASSSMNSYEQYF. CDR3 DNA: TGTGCCAGCAGTTCGATGAACTCCTACGAGCAGTACTTC.

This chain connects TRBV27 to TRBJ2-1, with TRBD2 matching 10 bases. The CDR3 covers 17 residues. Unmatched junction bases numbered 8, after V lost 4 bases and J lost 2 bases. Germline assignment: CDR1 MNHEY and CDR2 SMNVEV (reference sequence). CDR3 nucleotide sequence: TGTGCCAGCAGTTCAATCAGACTAGCGGGCACCTACAATGAGCAGTTCTTC. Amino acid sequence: CASSSIRLAGTYNEQFF.

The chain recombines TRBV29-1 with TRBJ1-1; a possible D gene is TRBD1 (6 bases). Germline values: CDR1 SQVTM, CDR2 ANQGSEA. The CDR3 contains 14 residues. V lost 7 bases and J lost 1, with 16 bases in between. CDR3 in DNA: TGCAGCGGATTACAGGGTCGGGGGAACACTGAAGCTTTCTTT. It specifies CSGLQGRGNTEAFF. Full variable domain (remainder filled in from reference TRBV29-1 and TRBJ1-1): SAVISQKPSRDICQRGTSLTIQCQVDSQVTMMFWYRQQPGQSLTLIATANQGSEATYESGFVIDKFPISRPNLTFSTLTVSNMSPEDSSIYLCSGLQGRGNTEAFFGQGTRLTVV.

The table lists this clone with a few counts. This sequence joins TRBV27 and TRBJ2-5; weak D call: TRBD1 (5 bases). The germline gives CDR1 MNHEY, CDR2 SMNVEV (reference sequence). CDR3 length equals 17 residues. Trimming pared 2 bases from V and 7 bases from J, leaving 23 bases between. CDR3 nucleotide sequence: TGTGCCAGCAGTTTAACTCGTAGTGGCAGGGTCGGTGGGACCCAGTACTTC. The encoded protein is CASSLTRSGRVGGTQYF.

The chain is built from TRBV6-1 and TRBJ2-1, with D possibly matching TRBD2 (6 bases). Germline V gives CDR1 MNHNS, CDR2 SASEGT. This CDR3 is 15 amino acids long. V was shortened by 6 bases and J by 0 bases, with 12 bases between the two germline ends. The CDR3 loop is CASREGQASYNEQFF. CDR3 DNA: TGTGCCAGCAGGGAGGGCCAGGCCTCCTACAATGAGCAGTTCTTC.

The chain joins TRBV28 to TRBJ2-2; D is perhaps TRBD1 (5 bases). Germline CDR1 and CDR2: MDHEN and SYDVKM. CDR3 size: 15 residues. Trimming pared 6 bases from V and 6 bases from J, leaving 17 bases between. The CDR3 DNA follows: TGTGCCAGCAGGCTAGTGGACATTTTCCCCGGGGAGCTGTTTTTT. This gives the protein CASRLVDIFPGELFF.

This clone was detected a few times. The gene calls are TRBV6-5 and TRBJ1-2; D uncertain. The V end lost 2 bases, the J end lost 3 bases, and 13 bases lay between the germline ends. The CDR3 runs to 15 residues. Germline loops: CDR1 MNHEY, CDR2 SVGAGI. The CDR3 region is CASSYEGRLHYGYTF. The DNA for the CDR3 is TGTGCCAGCAGTTACGAAGGCAGACTCCACTATGGCTACACCTTC.

CDR3 in amino acids: CATSIYREPTRYTF. CDR3 coding DNA: TGTGCCACCAGCATATACCGGGAGCCCACGCGCTACACCTTC. The V gene is TRBV15, the J gene TRBJ1-2; D unclear. V lost 4 bases and J lost 9, with 18 bases in between. The CDR3 covers 14 residues. Germline V CDR1 and CDR2: LNHNV, YYDKDF (reference sequence).

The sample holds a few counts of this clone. The CDR3 region has the DNA TGTGCCAGCAGTGAAGTATCGGGACCCCAGCATTTT. Translated, it gives CASSEVSGPQHF. This chain links TRBV6-1 with TRBJ1-5; D call uncertain. Germline CDR1 MNHNS, CDR2 SASEGT. V was pared by 1 base and J by 10 bases, with 8 bases between. There are 12 residues in the CDR3.

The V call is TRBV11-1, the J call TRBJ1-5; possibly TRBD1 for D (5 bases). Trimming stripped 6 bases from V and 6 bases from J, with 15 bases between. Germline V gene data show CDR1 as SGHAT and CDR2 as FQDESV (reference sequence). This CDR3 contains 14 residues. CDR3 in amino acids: CASSVDGAGQPQHF. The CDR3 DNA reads TGTGCCAGCAGTGTAGATGGGGCTGGTCAGCCCCAGCATTTT.

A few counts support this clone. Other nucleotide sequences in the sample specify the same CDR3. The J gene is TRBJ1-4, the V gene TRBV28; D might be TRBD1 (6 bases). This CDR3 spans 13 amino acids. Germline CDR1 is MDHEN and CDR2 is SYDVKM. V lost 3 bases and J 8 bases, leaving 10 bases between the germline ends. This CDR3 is CASSLDSLEKLFF. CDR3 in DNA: TGTGCCAGCAGTTTGGACAGCCTCGAAAAACTGTTTTTT. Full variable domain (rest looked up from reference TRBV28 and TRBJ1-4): DVKVTQSSRYLVKRTGEKVFLECVQDMDHENMFWYRQDPGLGLRLIYFSYDVKMKEKGDIPEGYSVSREKKERFSLILESASTNQTSMYLCASSLDSLEKLFFGSGTQLSVL.

In DNA form, the CDR3 reads TGTGCCAGCAGTGACATACCTAGCGGCTACAATGAGCAGTTCTTC. Encoded protein: CASSDIPSGYNEQFF. The chain employs TRBV7-3 and TRBJ2-1, with TRBD2 identical over 7 bases. This CDR3 contains 15 residues. Germline CDR1 reads SGHTA; CDR2 reads FQGTGA. J gave up 3 bases and V 6 bases, and 8 bases lay outside the gene matches.

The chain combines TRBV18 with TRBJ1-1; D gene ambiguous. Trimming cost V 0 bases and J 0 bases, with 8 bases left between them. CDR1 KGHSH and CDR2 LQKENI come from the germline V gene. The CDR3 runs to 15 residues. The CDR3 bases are TGTGCCAGCTCACCACCGTCGGGGATGAACACTGAAGCTTTCTTT. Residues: CASSPPSGMNTEAFF.

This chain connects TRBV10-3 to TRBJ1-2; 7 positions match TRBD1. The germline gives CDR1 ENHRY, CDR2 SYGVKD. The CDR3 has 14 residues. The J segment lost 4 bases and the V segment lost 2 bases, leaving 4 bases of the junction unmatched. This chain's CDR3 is CAISEGEGAYGYTF. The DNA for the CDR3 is TGTGCCATCAGTGAGGGAGAGGGGGCCTATGGCTACACCTTC.

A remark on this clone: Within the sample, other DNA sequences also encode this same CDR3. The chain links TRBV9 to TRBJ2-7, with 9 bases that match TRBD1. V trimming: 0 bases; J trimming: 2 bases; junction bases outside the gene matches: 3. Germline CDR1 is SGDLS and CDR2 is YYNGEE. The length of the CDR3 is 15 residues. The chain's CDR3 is CASSVETGGPYEQYF. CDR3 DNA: TGTGCCAGCAGCGTAGAAACAGGGGGCCCCTACGAGCAGTACTTC.

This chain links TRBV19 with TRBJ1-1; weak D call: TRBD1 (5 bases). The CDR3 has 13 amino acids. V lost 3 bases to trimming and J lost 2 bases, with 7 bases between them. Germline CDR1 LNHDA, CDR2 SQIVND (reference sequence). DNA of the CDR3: TGTGCCAGTAGTATGGGACTTAACACTGAAGCTTTCTTT. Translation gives CASSMGLNTEAFF.

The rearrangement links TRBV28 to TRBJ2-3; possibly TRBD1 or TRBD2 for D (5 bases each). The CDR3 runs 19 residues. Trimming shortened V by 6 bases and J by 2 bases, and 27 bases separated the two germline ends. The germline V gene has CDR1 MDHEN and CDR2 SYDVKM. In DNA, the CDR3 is TGTGCCAGCAGCGGGGCCCGTTCCCAAGGACGTTGGCTCACAGATACGCAGTATTTT. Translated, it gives CASSGARSQGRWLTDTQYF. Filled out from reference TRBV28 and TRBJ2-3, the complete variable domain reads DVKVTQSSRYLVKRTGEKVFLECVQDMDHENMFWYRQDPGLGLRLIYFSYDVKMKEKGDIPEGYSVSREKKERFSLILESASTNQTSMYLCASSGARSQGRWLTDTQYFGPGTRLTVL.

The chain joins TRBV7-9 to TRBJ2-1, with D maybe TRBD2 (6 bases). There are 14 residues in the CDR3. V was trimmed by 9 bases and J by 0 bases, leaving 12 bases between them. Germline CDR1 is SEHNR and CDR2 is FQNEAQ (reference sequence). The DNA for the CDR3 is TGTGCCAGTAGCGGAGAGGGCTCCTACAATGAGCAGTTCTTC. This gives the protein CASSGEGSYNEQFF.